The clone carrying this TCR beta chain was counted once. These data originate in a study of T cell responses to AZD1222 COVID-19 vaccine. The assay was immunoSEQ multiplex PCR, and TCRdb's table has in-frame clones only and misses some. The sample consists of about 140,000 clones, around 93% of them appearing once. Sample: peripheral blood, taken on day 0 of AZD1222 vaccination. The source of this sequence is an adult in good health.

The CDR3 DNA reads TGTGCCAGCAGTTACTCGAGGACTAGCGGGAGGCCCAGGGAGCAGTACTTC. It codes for CASSYSRTSGRPREQYF. The chain combines TRBV6-2 or TRBV6-3 with TRBJ2-7, with 14 bases that match TRBD2. Germline-derived CDR1 and CDR2 are MNHEY and SVGEGT. The junction had 8 bases not matched to a gene; V was cut back by 0 bases and J by 7 bases. The CDR3 extends over 17 amino acids.